This T cell receptor (beta chain) originates from a study of siplizumab effects on memory and regulatory T cells. Profiling relied on immunoSEQ multiplex PCR, and the TCRdb table lists in-frame clones only, not all of them. The sample has about 100,000 clones, around 90% seen once; the top ten hold approximately 2.7%. This clone was found a few times. Its antigen is not identified. Study conclusions and caveats: The majority of clones, roughly 80-96% of proliferating CD4+ or CD8+ clones, lacked an assignable naive or memory phenotype.

The CDR3 covers 15 residues. Germline CDR1 is WNHNN and CDR2 is SYGVQD (reference sequence). V lost 0 bases to trimming and J lost 6 bases, with 15 bases between them. Source material: CD4+ T cells sorted from blood. The receptor's source is a human donor in good health. Some clones in this sample may be carry-over from other donors' samples. The V and J genes are TRBV10-1 and TRBJ2-7, with unresolved D. This chain's CDR3 is CASSESVGSLFEQYF. CDR3 sequence (DNA): TGCGCCAGCAGTGAGTCGGTGGGCAGTCTGTTCGAGCAGTACTTC.